This is a list of T cell receptor beta chains from one sample in a study of control samples from healthy donors and cancer patients. The assay was immunoSEQ multiplex PCR, and TCRdb's table has in-frame clones only and misses some. The data show 120,000 to 150,000 clones, with 90% to 95% seen just once and around 13% held by the top ten. Sequences were obtained from blood. All receptors come from a man between 35 and 55 years old in good health. Each CDR3 is given with its conserved first and last residue. D genes are given only for firm matches. Where a row states a size, it is once, few, many or the class of an expanded clone; other rows omit it.

V gene	J gene	D gene	clone size	CDR3 DNA	CDR3 protein
TRBV10-1	TRBJ2-3	.	.	TGCGCCAGCAGTAAAGACACAGATACGCAGTATTTT	CASSKDTDTQYF
TRBV5-5	TRBJ1-4	.	.	TGTGCCAGCAGCTACTTGGACACTGAAAAACTGTTTTTT	CASSYLDTEKLFF
TRBV4-2	TRBJ2-5	.	.	TGTGCCAGCAGCCCAGGGCCCGCGGGGGAGACCCAGTACTTC	CASSPGPAGETQYF
TRBV7-6	TRBJ2-5	.	.	TGTGCCAGCAGCTTAGGGTCGGGGTTAGGGGAGACCCAGTACTTC	CASSLGSGLGETQYF
TRBV9	TRBJ2-3	.	.	TGTGCCAGCAGCGTAGAGGTACAGGCAACAGATACGCAGTATTTT	CASSVEVQATDTQYF
TRBV19	TRBJ2-7	.	.	TGTGCCAGTAGTATATGGGGGGAGATCCCCTACGAGCAGTACTTC	CASSIWGEIPYEQYF
TRBV9	TRBJ2-2	TRBD2	.	TGTGCCAGCAGCCCAACTAGCGGAACGAACACCGGGGAGCTGTTTTTT	CASSPTSGTNTGELFF
TRBV28	TRBJ2-7	.	.	TGTGCCAGCAGTTTTGGGAGGTGGGCAACCTACGAGCAGTACTTC	CASSFGRWATYEQYF
TRBV4-1	TRBJ1-5	TRBD1	.	TGCGCCAGCAGCCCAGGGGGGACAAGGGGCCAGCCCCAGCATTTT	CASSPGGTRGQPQHF
TRBV7-6	TRBJ2-7	TRBD1	.	TGTGCCAGCAGCAGCGGGACAGGGGATACCTACGAGCAGTACTTC	CASSSGTGDTYEQYF
TRBV9	TRBJ1-1	TRBD1	.	TGTGCCAGCAGCGTAGGGGGGACAGCAACTGAAGCTTTCTTT	CASSVGGTATEAFF
TRBV2	TRBJ1-1	.	.	TGTGCCAGCACCCAGGAATTGAACACTGAAGCTTTCTTT	CASTQELNTEAFF
TRBV15	TRBJ1-2	TRBD1	.	TGTGCCACCAGCAATGGACAGGGGGCAAGGGGCTACACCTTC	CATSNGQGARGYTF
TRBV27	TRBJ2-1	.	.	TGTGCCAGCAGACCCGATGGGGTCAATGAGCAGTTCTTC	CASRPDGVNEQFF
TRBV10-1	TRBJ2-1	.	.	TGCGCCAGCAGTGCGCAGGGTGGCGGTGAGCAGTTCTTC	CASSAQGGGEQFF
TRBV28	TRBJ2-3	.	few	TGTGCCAGCAGTTTAGACGACTTCACAGATACGCAGTATTTT	CASSLDDFTDTQYF
TRBV11-2	TRBJ2-3	.	.	TGTGCCAGCAGCTTAGACTTAAGTATGGCAGATACGCAGTATTTT	CASSLDLSMADTQYF
TRBV5-1	TRBJ1-1	.	.	TGCGCCAGCAGCCCGGAGGTCAGGATGGCCACTGAAGCTTTCTTT	CASSPEVRMATEAFF
TRBV5-4	TRBJ2-3	TRBD1	.	TGTGCCAGCAGCGGTAGACAGGGGTCAGATACGCAGTATTTT	CASSGRQGSDTQYF
TRBV6-2/TRBV6-3	TRBJ1-2	.	once	TGTGCCAGCAGTTCGAGGATCGCAGGGGAGAATGGCTACACCTTC	CASSSRIAGENGYTF
TRBV5-4	TRBJ1-3	.	.	TGTGCCAGCAGCTCTGGTGGGGTCTCTGGAAACACCATATATTTT	CASSSGGVSGNTIYF
TRBV27	TRBJ2-2	.	.	TGTGCCAGCAGTTTAGGGGGGCCCGGGGAGCTGTTTTTT	CASSLGGPGELFF
TRBV24-1	TRBJ2-5	.	.	TGTGCCACCAGCGGCCGTACCGGGACAACAAAAGAGACCCAGTACTTC	CATSGRTGTTKETQYF
TRBV3-1/TRBV3-2	TRBJ1-1	.	.	TGTGCCAGCAGCCTCGGGGCGGAAGCTAACACTGAAGCTTTCTTT	CASSLGAEANTEAFF
TRBV6-2/TRBV6-3	TRBJ1-5	.	.	TGTGCCAGCAGTTACTCGATAGAAGATCAGCCCCAGCATTTT	CASSYSIEDQPQHF
TRBV13	TRBJ1-2	TRBD1	.	TGTGCCAGCAGCCCGGACAGGGGTGGGGGCTACACCTTC	CASSPDRGGGYTF
TRBV2	TRBJ1-1	TRBD1	.	TGTGCCAGCAGTGCAGACCAGGGGGGCCTCACTGAAGCTTTCTTT	CASSADQGGLTEAFF
TRBV6-4	TRBJ2-3	.	.	TGTGCCAGCAGTGTGGCGGAAACAGATACGCAGTATTTT	CASSVAETDTQYF
TRBV5-6	TRBJ2-7	.	.	TGTGCCAGCAGCTTAATAACTAACGAGCAGTACTTC	CASSLITNEQYF
TRBV13	TRBJ2-1	.	.	TGTGCCAGCAGCCGCGCGGCTATCTCCTACAATGAGCAGTTCTTC	CASSRAAISYNEQFF
TRBV27	TRBJ1-2	TRBD1	.	TGTGCCAGCAGTTTCTCGGACAGGGCTAACTATGGCTACACCTTC	CASSFSDRANYGYTF
TRBV11-2	TRBJ2-5	.	.	TGTGCCAGCAGCTTATCGGTGGGAACCCAAGAGACCCAGTACTTC	CASSLSVGTQETQYF
TRBV6-5	TRBJ1-2	.	few	TGTGCCAGCACCGAAACCGACAGGCAGTTTGGCTACACCTTC	CASTETDRQFGYTF
TRBV4-1	TRBJ2-7	.	.	TGCGCCAGCAGCCTCCCCCAAGAAGAGCAGTACTTC	CASSLPQEEQYF
TRBV4-2	TRBJ1-5	.	.	TGTGCCAGCAGCCAGCCCTCCGAGCAGCCCCAGCATTTT	CASSQPSEQPQHF
TRBV6-5	TRBJ2-1	.	.	TGTGCCAGCAGTTACTCGGACACCTTCAATGAGCAGTTCTTC	CASSYSDTFNEQFF
TRBV4-1	TRBJ1-1	TRBD1	.	TGCGCCAGCAGCCCAAACAGGGGGAGCACTGAAGCTTTCTTT	CASSPNRGSTEAFF
TRBV6-5	TRBJ1-1	.	.	TGTGCCAGCAGTTACTCCTATAGCAGCGAAGCTTTCTTT	CASSYSYSSEAFF
TRBV30	TRBJ1-5	TRBD1	.	TGTGCCTGGAACCCCGGGACAGAGGGTTTCGGACGGCCCCAGCATTTT	CAWNPGTEGFGRPQHF
TRBV5-4	TRBJ1-6	.	.	TGTGCCAGCAGCGGGAGGATGGATAATTCACCCCTCCACTTT	CASSGRMDNSPLHF
TRBV12-5	TRBJ2-1	.	.	TGTGCTAGTGGACAGGGGGGGCGATACAATGAGCAGTTCTTC	CASGQGGRYNEQFF
TRBV15	TRBJ1-2	TRBD1	medium-sized	TGTGCCACCAGCACCGGGACAGGAATTTATGGCTACACCTTC	CATSTGTGIYGYTF
TRBV12-3/TRBV12-4	TRBJ1-2	TRBD1	.	TGTGCCAGCAGTTTGGGACAGGGATATGGCTACACCTTC	CASSLGQGYGYTF
TRBV16	TRBJ2-7	.	many	TGTGCCAGCAGCCAATTGCAAAGGAGGGAGCAGTACTTC	CASSQLQRREQYF
TRBV6-1	TRBJ2-1	.	.	TGTGCCAGCAGTGAATCTTACAATGAGCAGTTCTTC	CASSESYNEQFF
TRBV19	TRBJ1-1	.	.	TGTGCCAGTAGTTCGGGGGCACTGCAAATGAACACTGAAGCTTTCTTT	CASSSGALQMNTEAFF
TRBV9	TRBJ1-6	.	.	TGTGCCAGCAGCGTAGAAGGACAGACATATTCACCCCTCCACTTT	CASSVEGQTYSPLHF
TRBV9	TRBJ2-1	.	few	TGTGCCAGCAGCGTAGTGGGGGACTCCTACAATGAGCAGTTCTTC	CASSVVGDSYNEQFF
TRBV5-8	TRBJ2-5	.	.	TGTGCCAGCAGCCCTATACGTACTGGGGCCCAGTACTTC	CASSPIRTGAQYF